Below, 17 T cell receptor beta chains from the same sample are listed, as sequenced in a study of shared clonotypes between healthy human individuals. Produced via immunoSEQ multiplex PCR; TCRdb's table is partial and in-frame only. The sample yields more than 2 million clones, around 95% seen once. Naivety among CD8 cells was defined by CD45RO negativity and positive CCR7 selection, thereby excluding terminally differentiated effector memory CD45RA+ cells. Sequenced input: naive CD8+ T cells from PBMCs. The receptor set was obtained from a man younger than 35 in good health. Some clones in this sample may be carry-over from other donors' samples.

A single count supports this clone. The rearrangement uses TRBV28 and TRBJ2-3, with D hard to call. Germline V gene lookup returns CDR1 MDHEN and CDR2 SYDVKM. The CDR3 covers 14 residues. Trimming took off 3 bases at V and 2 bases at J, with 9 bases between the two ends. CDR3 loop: CASSFQVPTDTQYF. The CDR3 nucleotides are TGTGCCAGCAGTTTCCAGGTTCCCACAGATACGCAGTATTTT.

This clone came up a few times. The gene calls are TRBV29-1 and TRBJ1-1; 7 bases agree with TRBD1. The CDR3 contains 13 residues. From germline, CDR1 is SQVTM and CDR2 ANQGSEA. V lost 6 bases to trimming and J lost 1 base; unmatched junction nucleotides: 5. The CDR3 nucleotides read TGCAGCGTATACACAGGGGAGAACACTGAAGCTTTCTTT. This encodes CSVYTGENTEAFF.

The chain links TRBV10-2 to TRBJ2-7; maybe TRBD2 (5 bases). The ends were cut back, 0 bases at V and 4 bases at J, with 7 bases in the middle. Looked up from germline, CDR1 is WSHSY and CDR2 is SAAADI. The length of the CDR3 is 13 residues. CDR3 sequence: CASSESREYEQYF. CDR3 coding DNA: TGCGCCAGCAGTGAGTCGAGGGAATACGAGCAGTACTTC.

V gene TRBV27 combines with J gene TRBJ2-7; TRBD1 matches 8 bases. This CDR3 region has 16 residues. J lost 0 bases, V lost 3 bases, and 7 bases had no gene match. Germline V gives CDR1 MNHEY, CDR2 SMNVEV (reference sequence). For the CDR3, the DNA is TGTGCCAGCAGTTTTAGCACAGGGGGGATCTCCTACGAGCAGTACTTC. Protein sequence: CASSFSTGGISYEQYF.

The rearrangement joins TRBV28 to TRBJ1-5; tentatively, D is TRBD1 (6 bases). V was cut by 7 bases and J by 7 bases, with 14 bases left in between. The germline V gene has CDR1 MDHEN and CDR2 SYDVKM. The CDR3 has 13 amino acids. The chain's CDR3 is CASNTGRGQPQHF. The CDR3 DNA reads TGTGCCAGCAATACAGGGAGAGGACAGCCCCAGCATTTT. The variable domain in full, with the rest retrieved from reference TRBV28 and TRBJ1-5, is DVKVTQSSRYLVKRTGEKVFLECVQDMDHENMFWYRQDPGLGLRLIYFSYDVKMKEKGDIPEGYSVSREKKERFSLILESASTNQTSMYLCASNTGRGQPQHFGDGTRLSIL.

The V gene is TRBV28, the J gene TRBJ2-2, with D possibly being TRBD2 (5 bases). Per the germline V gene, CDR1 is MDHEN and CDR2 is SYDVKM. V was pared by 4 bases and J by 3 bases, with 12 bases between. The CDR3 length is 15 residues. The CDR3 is CASSYHRGDTGELFF. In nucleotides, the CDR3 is TGTGCCAGCAGTTATCACCGGGGTGACACCGGGGAGCTGTTTTTT.

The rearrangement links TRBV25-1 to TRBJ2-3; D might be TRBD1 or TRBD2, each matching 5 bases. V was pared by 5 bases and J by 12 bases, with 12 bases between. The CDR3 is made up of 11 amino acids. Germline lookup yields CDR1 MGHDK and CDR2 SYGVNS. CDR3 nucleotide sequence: TGTGCCAGCAGTTTTGGGACGCTTCAGTATTTT. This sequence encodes CASSFGTLQYF.

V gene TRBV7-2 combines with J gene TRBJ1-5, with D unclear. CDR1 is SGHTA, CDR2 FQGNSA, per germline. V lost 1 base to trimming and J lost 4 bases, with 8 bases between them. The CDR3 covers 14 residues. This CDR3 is CASSLVSRNQPQHF. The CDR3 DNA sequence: TGTGCCAGCAGCTTAGTCTCAAGAAATCAGCCCCAGCATTTT.

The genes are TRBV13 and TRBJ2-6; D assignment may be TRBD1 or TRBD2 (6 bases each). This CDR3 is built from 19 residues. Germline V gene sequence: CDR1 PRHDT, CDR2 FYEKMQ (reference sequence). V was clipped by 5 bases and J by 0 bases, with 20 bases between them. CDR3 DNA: TGTGCCAGCAGCGGAGGGTACAGGGTAGGGAGCTCTGGGGCCAACGTCCTGACTTTC. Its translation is CASSGGYRVGSSGANVLTF.

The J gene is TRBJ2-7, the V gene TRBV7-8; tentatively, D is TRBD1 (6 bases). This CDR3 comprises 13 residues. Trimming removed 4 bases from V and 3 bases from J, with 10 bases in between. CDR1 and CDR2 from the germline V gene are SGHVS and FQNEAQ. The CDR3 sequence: CASSYRDNYEQYF. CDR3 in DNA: TGTGCCAGCAGCTACCGGGACAACTACGAGCAGTACTTC.

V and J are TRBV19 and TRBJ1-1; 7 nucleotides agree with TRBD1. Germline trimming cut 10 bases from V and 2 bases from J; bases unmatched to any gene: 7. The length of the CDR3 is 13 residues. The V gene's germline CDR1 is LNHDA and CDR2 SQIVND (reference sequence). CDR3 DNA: TGTGCCACCAGACAGGGACCTAACACTGAAGCTTTCTTT. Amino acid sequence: CATRQGPNTEAFF.

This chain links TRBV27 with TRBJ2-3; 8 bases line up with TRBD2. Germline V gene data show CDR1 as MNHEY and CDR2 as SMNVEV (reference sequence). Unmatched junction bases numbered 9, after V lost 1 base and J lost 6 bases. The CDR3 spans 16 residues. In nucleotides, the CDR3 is TGTGCCAGCAGTTTATTTGCGGGAGGCCCTGGGGATACGCAGTATTTT. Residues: CASSLFAGGPGDTQYF.

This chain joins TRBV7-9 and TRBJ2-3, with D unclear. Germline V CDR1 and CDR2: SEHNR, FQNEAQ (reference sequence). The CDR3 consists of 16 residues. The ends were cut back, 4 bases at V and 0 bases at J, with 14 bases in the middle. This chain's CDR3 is CASSSLGGPSTDTQYF. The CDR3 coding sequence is TGTGCCAGCAGCTCCTTGGGCGGTCCTAGCACAGATACGCAGTATTTT. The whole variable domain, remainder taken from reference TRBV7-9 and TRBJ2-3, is DTGVSQNPRHKITKRGQNVTFRCDPISEHNRLYWYRQTLGQGPEFLTYFQNEAQLEKSRLLSDRFSAERPKGSFSTLEIQRTEQGDSAMYLCASSSLGGPSTDTQYFGPGTRLTVL.

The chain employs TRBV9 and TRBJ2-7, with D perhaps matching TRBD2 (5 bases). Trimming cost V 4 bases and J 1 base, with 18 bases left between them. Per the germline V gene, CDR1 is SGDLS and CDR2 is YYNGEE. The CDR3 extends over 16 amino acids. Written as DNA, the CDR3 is TGTGCCAGCAGCCTTGGAGGCCAAGGAGAATCCTACGAGCAGTACTTC. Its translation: CASSLGGQGESYEQYF.

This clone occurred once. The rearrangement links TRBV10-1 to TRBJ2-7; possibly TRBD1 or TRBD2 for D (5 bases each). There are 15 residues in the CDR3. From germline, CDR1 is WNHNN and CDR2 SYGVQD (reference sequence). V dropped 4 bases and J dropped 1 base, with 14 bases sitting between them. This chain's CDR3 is CASSATGPSSYEQYF. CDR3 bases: TGCGCCAGCAGTGCGACGGGACCATCTTCCTACGAGCAGTACTTC.

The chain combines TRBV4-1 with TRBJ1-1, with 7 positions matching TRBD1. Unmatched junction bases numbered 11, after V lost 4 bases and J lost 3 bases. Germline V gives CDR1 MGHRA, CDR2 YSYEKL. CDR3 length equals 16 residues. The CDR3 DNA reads TGCGCCAGCAGCCTCCGAGGGGGCGCCTTGGACACTGAAGCTTTCTTT. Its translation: CASSLRGGALDTEAFF.

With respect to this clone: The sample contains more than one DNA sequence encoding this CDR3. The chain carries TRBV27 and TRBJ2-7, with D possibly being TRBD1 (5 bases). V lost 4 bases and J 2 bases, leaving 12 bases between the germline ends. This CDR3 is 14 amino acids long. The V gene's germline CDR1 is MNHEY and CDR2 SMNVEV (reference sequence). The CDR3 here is CASSSRQRAYEQYF. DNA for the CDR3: TGTGCCAGCAGTTCTCGACAGAGAGCCTACGAGCAGTACTTC.